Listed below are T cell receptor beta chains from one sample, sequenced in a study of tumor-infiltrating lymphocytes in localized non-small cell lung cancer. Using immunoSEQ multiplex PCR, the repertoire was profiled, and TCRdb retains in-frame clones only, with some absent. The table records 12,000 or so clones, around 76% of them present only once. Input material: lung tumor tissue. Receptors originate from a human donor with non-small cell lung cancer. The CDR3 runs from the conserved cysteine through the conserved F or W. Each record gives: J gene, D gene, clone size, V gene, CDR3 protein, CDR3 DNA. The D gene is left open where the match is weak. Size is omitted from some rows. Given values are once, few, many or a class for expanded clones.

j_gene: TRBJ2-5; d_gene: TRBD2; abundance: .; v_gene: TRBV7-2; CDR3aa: CASSLGGGASETQYF; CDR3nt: TGTGCCAGCAGCTTAGGCGGGGGGGCCTCAGAGACCCAGTACTTC
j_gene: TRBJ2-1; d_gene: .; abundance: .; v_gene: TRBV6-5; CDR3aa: CASSYQPISYNEQFF; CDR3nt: TGTGCCAGCAGTTACCAGCCGATCTCCTACAATGAGCAGTTCTTC
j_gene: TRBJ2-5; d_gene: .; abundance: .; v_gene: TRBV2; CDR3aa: CASSPYSLSGQETQYF; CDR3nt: TGTGCCAGCAGTCCGTACAGCCTTTCGGGGCAAGAGACCCAGTACTTC
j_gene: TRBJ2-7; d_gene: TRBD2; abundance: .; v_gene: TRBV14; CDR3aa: CASSHSPGGGSYEQYF; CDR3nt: TGTGCCAGCAGCCACTCTCCGGGAGGGGGGTCCTACGAGCAGTACTTC
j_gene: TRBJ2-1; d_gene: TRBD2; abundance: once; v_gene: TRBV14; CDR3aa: CASSQVGTRALFEQFF; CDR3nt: TGTGCCAGCAGCCAAGTGGGGACTAGAGCCTTGTTCGAGCAGTTCTTC
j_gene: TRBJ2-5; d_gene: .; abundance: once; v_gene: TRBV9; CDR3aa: CASSVQGLETQYF; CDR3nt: TGTGCCAGCAGCGTGCAGGGTTTAGAGACCCAGTACTTC
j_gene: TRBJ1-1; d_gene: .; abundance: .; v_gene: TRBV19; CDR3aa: CASPSRDTEAFF; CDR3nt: TGTGCCAGCCCTAGCAGGGACACTGAAGCTTTCTTT
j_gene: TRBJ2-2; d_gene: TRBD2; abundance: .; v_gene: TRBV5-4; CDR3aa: CASSLELARVRAGELFF; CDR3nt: TGTGCCAGCAGCTTGGAACTAGCGAGGGTCCGTGCCGGGGAGCTGTTTTTT
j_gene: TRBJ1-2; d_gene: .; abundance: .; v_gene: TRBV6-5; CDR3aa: CASSAGLNYGYTF; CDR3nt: TGTGCCAGCAGTGCGGGGCTGAACTATGGCTACACCTTC
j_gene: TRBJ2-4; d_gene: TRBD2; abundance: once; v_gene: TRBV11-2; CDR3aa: CASSAREAGDIQYF; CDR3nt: TGTGCCAGCAGCGCAAGGGAGGCGGGAGACATTCAGTACTTC
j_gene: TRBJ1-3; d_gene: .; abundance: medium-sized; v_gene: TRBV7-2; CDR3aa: CASSLTGNTIYF; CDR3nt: TGTGCCAGCAGCCTTACTGGAAACACCATATATTTT
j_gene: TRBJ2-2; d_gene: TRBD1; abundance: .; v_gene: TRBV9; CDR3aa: CASSAWGQGAPGELFF; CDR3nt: TGTGCCAGCAGCGCTTGGGGACAGGGCGCACCCGGGGAGCTGTTTTTT